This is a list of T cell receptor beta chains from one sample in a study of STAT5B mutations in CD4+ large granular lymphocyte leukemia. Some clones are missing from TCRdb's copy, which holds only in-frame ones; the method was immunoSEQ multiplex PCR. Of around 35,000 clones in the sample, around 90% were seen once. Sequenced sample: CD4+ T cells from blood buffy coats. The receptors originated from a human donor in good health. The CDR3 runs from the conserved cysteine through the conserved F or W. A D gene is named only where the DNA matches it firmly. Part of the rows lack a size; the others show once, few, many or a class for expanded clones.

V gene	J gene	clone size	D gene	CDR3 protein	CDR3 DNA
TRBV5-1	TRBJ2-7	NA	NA	CASSLEGYYEQYF	TGCGCCAGCAGCTTGGAGGGATACTACGAGCAGTACTTC
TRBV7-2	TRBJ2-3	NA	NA	CASSFGNRFADTQYF	TGTGCCAGCAGCTTTGGGAACAGGTTCGCAGATACGCAGTATTTT
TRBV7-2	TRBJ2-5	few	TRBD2	CASNLGLAETQYF	TGTGCCAGCAACCTAGGACTAGCGGAGACCCAGTACTTC
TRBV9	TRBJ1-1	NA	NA	CASSVRAVNTEAFF	TGTGCCAGCAGCGTCCGGGCAGTGAACACTGAAGCTTTCTTT
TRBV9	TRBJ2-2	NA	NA	CASSVAGGGGELFF	TGTGCCAGCAGCGTAGCCGGGGGTGGCGGGGAGCTGTTTTTT
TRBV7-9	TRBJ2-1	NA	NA	CASSLVLDSYNEQFF	TGTGCCAGCAGCTTAGTTCTGGACTCCTACAATGAGCAGTTCTTC
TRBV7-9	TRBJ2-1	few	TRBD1	CASSPGQGNRFF	TGTGCCAGCAGCCCGGGACAGGGGAACAGGTTCTTC
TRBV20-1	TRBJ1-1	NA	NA	CSARVNTEAFF	TGCAGTGCTCGGGTGAACACTGAAGCTTTCTTT
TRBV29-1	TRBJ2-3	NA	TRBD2	CSVDGGGTDTQYF	TGCAGCGTTGATGGGGGAGGGACAGATACGCAGTATTTT
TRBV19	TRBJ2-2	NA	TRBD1	CASSRGQGAGELFF	TGTGCCAGTAGTAGGGGACAGGGGGCCGGGGAGCTGTTTTTT
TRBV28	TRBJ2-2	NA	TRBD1	CASSSGTGITGELFF	TGTGCCAGCAGTTCCGGGACAGGCATCACCGGGGAGCTGTTTTTT
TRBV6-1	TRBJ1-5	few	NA	CASSEGGMGNQPQHF	TGTGCCAGCAGTGAAGGGGGAATGGGCAATCAGCCCCAGCATTTT
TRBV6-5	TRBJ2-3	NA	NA	CASSYSSGSDTDTQYF	TGTGCCAGCAGTTACTCTTCCGGCTCCGACACAGATACGCAGTATTTT
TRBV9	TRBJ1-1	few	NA	CASSVSWDTEAFF	TGTGCCAGCAGCGTTTCTTGGGACACTGAAGCTTTCTTT
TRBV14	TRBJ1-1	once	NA	CASSRDVNTEAFF	TGTGCCAGCAGCAGGGACGTTAACACTGAAGCTTTCTTT
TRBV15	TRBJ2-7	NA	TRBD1	CATSRAGGSYEQYF	TGTGCCACCAGCAGAGCAGGGGGCTCCTACGAGCAGTACTTC
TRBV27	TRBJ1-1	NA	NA	CASSLRGLGTEAFF	TGTGCCAGCAGTTTAAGGGGACTGGGCACTGAAGCTTTCTTT